These T cell receptor beta chains were read from a single sample in a study of shared clonotypes between healthy human individuals. TCRdb keeps only in-frame clones here, not all; method: immunoSEQ multiplex PCR. The top ten clones hold more than 0.1% of a sample with about 2 million clones, roughly 94% of them seen once. The sample consisted of naive CD4+ T cells sorted from blood. The source is a young man in good health. CDR3s leave out the opening cysteine and the closing phenylalanine or tryptophan. D genes are given only for firm matches.

V gene	J gene	D gene	CDR3 protein
TRBV5-4	TRBJ2-7	-	ASSLRGSGFSYEQY
TRBV7-8	TRBJ2-4	-	ASSLSVSTQQAKAKNIQY
TRBV14	TRBJ1-2	-	ASSQGFGGYT
TRBV11-2	TRBJ1-3	-	ASSPTDSSGNTIY
TRBV20-1	TRBJ2-3	-	SASPADTQY
TRBV9	TRBJ2-1	TRBD2	ASSPRDYPNEQF
TRBV4-1	TRBJ1-4	TRBD1	ASSPVPGQGPNEKLF
TRBV5-5	TRBJ2-3	TRBD2	ASSLVLAGPSTDTQY
TRBV11-2	TRBJ2-2	-	ASSFAGHDTGELF
TRBV7-8	TRBJ2-3	TRBD1	ASSIRDRGLDTQY
TRBV2	TRBJ2-7	-	ASSSTSPSSYEQY
TRBV11-2	TRBJ1-6	-	ASSPGLGSYNSPLH
TRBV10-3	TRBJ2-2	-	AISDNGGNTGELF
TRBV6-4	TRBJ1-6	-	ASSLDPGMVPTLH
TRBV4-2	TRBJ2-3	-	ASSQPGQRITDTQY
TRBV6-1	TRBJ1-2	-	ASNRVFGYT
TRBV30	TRBJ2-2	-	AWSSIYTSAALTGELF
TRBV10-3	TRBJ2-7	-	AIIDSDTYEQY
TRBV15	TRBJ2-5	-	ATSRGTDLQETQY
TRBV29-1	TRBJ2-1	-	SVEYPTTPHEQF
TRBV30	TRBJ2-7	-	AWGPSGEQY
TRBV21-1	TRBJ2-1	-	ASSLGVRGSYNEQF
TRBV27	TRBJ2-5	-	ASAPLLQETQY
TRBV7-2	TRBJ2-7	TRBD1	ASSLERNPQGTAYEQY
TRBV5-1	TRBJ2-3	TRBD2	ASSPAVGGGAGTQY
TRBV6-1	TRBJ1-1	TRBD1	ASSEEAGTVLAF
TRBV27	TRBJ2-7	-	ASPTPRREQY
TRBV14	TRBJ2-1	-	ASSPFSGAEQF
TRBV6-6	TRBJ2-7	-	ASRHQGSEQY
TRBV7-2	TRBJ1-4	-	ASSLEPGINEKLF
TRBV27	TRBJ1-6	-	ASRLGSGSPLH
TRBV5-3	TRBJ1-3	-	ARSPNPVGNTIY
TRBV4-3	TRBJ2-7	-	ASSPSWQVEGYEQY
TRBV4-3	TRBJ2-1	-	ASSQDRGHEQF
TRBV11-2	TRBJ2-2	-	ASSPLGGGPGIEELF
TRBV11-3	TRBJ2-7	-	ASSQGPTYEQY
TRBV28	TRBJ1-2	TRBD1	ASSPHGGGTAHGYT
TRBV14	TRBJ2-3	TRBD2	ASSQASGFSTDTQY
TRBV10-2	TRBJ2-2	TRBD2	ARGTSSTGELF
TRBV6-1	TRBJ2-7	TRBD1	ASSPEGTGGYEQY
TRBV6-1	TRBJ2-1	-	ASSGGLVAEQF
TRBV29-1	TRBJ2-6	-	SVGGGSSGANVLT
TRBV11-2	TRBJ2-7	-	ASSLVDRMGEQY
TRBV27	TRBJ1-1	-	ASSLSPGVTEAF
TRBV27	TRBJ1-6	-	ASSTRQGRAEAANSPLH
TRBV2	TRBJ2-1	TRBD2	ASSLASGRYNEQF